The 30 T cell receptor beta chains listed next were all sequenced from one sample in a study of quantifying T cell responses using KT2 cells. Study-wide context: TCR alpha and beta constant-region primers primed reverse transcription of RNA.

A single-stranded UMI oligo with SP2 sequence was ligated to cDNA 3' ends. An equimolar mix of RC1.1 and RC1.2 primed the beta chain across TRBC1 and TRBC2. TCRdb reprocessed the UMI-ligation and nested PCR reads via MiXCR and lists one record per CDR3 protein. The sample shows some 33,000 distinct CDR3 sequences, 10% of them seen only once. Sequencing was performed on PBMCs spiked with cells of the T cell clone KT2. The receptors derive from a human donor.

This clonotype was recorded many times. CDR3 in DNA: TGTGCCAGCAGCCAAGATTGGAGTCCATCCTACTACGAGCAGTACTTC. Protein sequence: CASSQDWSPSYYEQYF. This chain links TRBV4-2 with TRBJ2-7; D is unresolved. V lost 0 bases to trimming and J lost 3 bases, with 15 bases between them. CDR3 length: 16 residues. Germline V gives CDR1 LGHNA, CDR2 YNFKEQ.

This clonotype was detected only a few times. The chain employs TRBV12-3 or TRBV12-4 and TRBJ1-5; D is unclear. With 1 base removed from V and 5 bases from J, the gap between germline ends came to 9 bases. This CDR3 comprises 14 residues. The CDR3 sequence: CASSLGGWDQPQHF. The CDR3 DNA reads as TGTGCCAGCAGTTTAGGAGGGTGGGATCAGCCCCAGCATTTT.

In its sample, this clonotype was seen a few times. The chain links TRBV11-3 to TRBJ2-2; TRBD2 is a possible D gene (5 bases). This CDR3 is 14 amino acids long. Germline CDR1 is SGHNT and CDR2 is YENEEA. The V end was cut by 1 base, the J end by 5 bases, with 8 bases between. CDR3 sequence reads: CASSLGAGTGELFF. The DNA of the CDR3 is TGTGCCAGCAGCTTAGGGGCGGGTACCGGGGAGCTGTTTTTT.

This clonotype was recorded a few times. J is TRBJ2-7 and V is TRBV2, with 8 bases aligning to TRBD2. CDR3 length equals 14 residues. Trimming removed 11 bases from V and 0 bases from J; junction bases left unmatched: 9. CDR1 and CDR2 from the germline V gene are SNHLY and FYNNEI. The CDR3: CARSTSGSSYEQYF. The CDR3 nucleotides read TGTGCCCGCTCGACGAGCGGGAGCTCCTACGAGCAGTACTTC. The full variable domain, with the rest looked up from reference TRBV2 and TRBJ2-7, is EPEVTQTPSHQVTQMGQEVILRCVPISNHLYFYWYRQILGQKVEFLVSFYNNEISEKSEIFDDQFSVERPDGSNFTLKIRSTKLEDSAMYFCARSTSGSSYEQYFGPGTRLTVT.

This clonotype has just a few counts. The V gene is TRBV2, the J gene TRBJ1-5, with D tentatively TRBD1 (5 bases). The CDR3 consists of 15 residues. V was trimmed by 7 bases and J by 4 bases, leaving 17 bases between them. Germline assignment: CDR1 SNHLY and CDR2 FYNNEI. The CDR3 DNA reads TGTGCCAGCACTCGGCCGGACACACCAAATCAGCCCCAGCATTTT. Its protein product is CASTRPDTPNQPQHF.

This clonotype was picked up many times. This chain connects TRBV4-1 to TRBJ2-3; D remains ambiguous. V was shortened by 4 bases and J by 2 bases, with 4 bases between the two germline ends. The CDR3 loop spans 12 amino acids. CDR1 is MGHRA and CDR2 is YSYEKL in the germline V gene. CDR3 loop: CASSRTTDTQYF. CDR3 in DNA: TGCGCCAGCAGCCGAACCACAGATACGCAGTATTTT.

This clonotype was observed at least ten times. V is TRBV30 and J is TRBJ1-6; possibly TRBD1 for D (6 bases). The CDR3 is 13 amino acids. Germline lookup yields CDR1 GTSNPN and CDR2 SVGIG (reference sequence). V lost 1 base to trimming and J lost 8 bases, with 9 bases between them. The chain's CDR3 is CAWSGQEDSPLHF. CDR3 in DNA: TGTGCCTGGAGTGGACAGGAAGATTCACCCCTCCACTTT.

This clonotype was recorded a few times. The V call is TRBV7-9, the J call TRBJ1-2; D not certain. Germline CDR1 reads SEHNR; CDR2 reads FQNEAQ (reference sequence). Trimming took off 5 bases at V and 4 bases at J, with 2 bases between the two ends. The CDR3 has 10 residues. CDR3 region: CASSRYGYTF. The CDR3 region has the DNA TGTGCCAGCAGCCGCTATGGCTACACCTTC.

The J gene is TRBJ2-6, the V gene TRBV5-4; D uncertain. V was trimmed by 5 bases and J by 1 base, leaving 7 bases between them. Germline V gives CDR1 SGHNT, CDR2 YYREEE (reference sequence). The CDR3 is made up of 14 amino acids. CDR3 loop: CASSLRSGANVLTF. The CDR3 region has the DNA TGTGCCAGCAGTTTGCGTTCTGGGGCCAACGTCCTGACTTTC.

This clonotype was detected many times. CDR3 nucleotide sequence: TGTGCCAGCACCAGGAGCCTAGCGGGGACCGGGGAGCTGTTTTTT. This codes for CASTRSLAGTGELFF. The V call is TRBV6-5, the J call TRBJ2-2; TRBD2 matches at 9 bases. V trimming: 7 bases; J trimming: 5 bases; junction bases outside the gene matches: 8. Germline CDR1 and CDR2: MNHEY and SVGAGI. The CDR3 is 15 residues long.

The table lists this clonotype with many counts. The chain couples TRBV7-9 to TRBJ2-2; the D gene is possibly TRBD1 (5 bases). The V gene's germline CDR1 is SEHNR and CDR2 FQNEAQ (reference sequence). Trimming removed 5 bases from V and 1 base from J, with 14 bases in between. The CDR3 is made up of 16 amino acids. As DNA, the CDR3 is TGTGCCAGCAGCCCAAGGGGTCGACAGAACACCGGGGAGCTGTTTTTT. Protein: CASSPRGRQNTGELFF.

In its sample, this clonotype is medium-sized. The chain couples TRBV6-5 to TRBJ1-1, with a tentative D call TRBD1 (5 bases). The germline CDR1 and CDR2 sequences are MNHEY and SVGAGI. The CDR3 runs to 12 residues. V was shortened by 3 bases and J by 4 bases, with 6 bases between the two germline ends. CDR3 in DNA: TGTGCCAGCAGTTATGGGGGCACTGAAGCTTTCTTT. The encoded protein is CASSYGGTEAFF.

This clonotype appeared many times. CDR3 sequence reads: CASSLEQGNQPQHF. CDR3 bases: TGTGCCAGCAGCTTAGAACAGGGCAATCAGCCCCAGCATTTT. The chain employs TRBV7-9 and TRBJ1-5, with D maybe TRBD1 (5 bases). The CDR3 runs to 14 residues. Germline CDR1 reads SEHNR; CDR2 reads FQNEAQ (reference sequence). The V and J ends lost 1 base and 2 bases respectively, with 6 bases between them.

This rearrangement joins TRBV12-3 or TRBV12-4 to TRBJ1-5; 7 bases align to TRBD1. The V and J ends lost 6 bases and 7 bases, in that order; junction bases with no gene match: 6. CDR3 length equals 13 residues. The CDR3 bases are TGTGCCAGCAGCCGGACAGGTTACCAGCCCCAGCATTTT. Translating it yields CASSRTGYQPQHF.

The chain joins TRBV2 to TRBJ1-2, with D unclear. There are 15 residues in the CDR3. The germline gives CDR1 SNHLY, CDR2 FYNNEI. V dropped 2 bases and J dropped 0 bases, with 10 bases sitting between them. For the CDR3, the DNA is TGTGCCAGCAGTGAATTGAGAGGGCCTAACTATGGCTACACCTTC. Translation gives CASSELRGPNYGYTF.

The chain links TRBV7-9 to TRBJ2-1; tentatively, D is TRBD1 (6 bases). V dropped 7 bases and J dropped 2 bases, with 15 bases sitting between them. Germline assignment: CDR1 SEHNR and CDR2 FQNEAQ (reference sequence). The CDR3 is made up of 15 amino acids. The CDR3 nucleotides read TGTGCCAGCACCCGAATGACAGGCCCCTACAATGAGCAGTTCTTC. It codes for CASTRMTGPYNEQFF.

This clonotype was seen repeatedly, ten times or more. CDR3 in DNA: TGTGCCAGCAGCTTAAGAGGGTTACGGGGACTCACAGATACGCAGTATTTT. Protein product: CASSLRGLRGLTDTQYF. The chain uses TRBV7-3 and TRBJ2-3; tentative D call: TRBD2 (6 bases). This CDR3 spans 17 amino acids. The V gene lost 1 base and the J gene lost 2 bases, with 16 bases spanning the gap. Per germline, CDR1 SGHTA and CDR2 FQGTGA. Looking up the rest from reference TRBV7-3 and TRBJ2-3 gives the full variable domain: GAGVSQTPSNKVTEKGKYVELRCDPISGHTALYWYRQSLGQGPEFLIYFQGTGAADDSGLPNDRFFAVRPEGSVSTLKIQRTERGDSAVYLCASSLRGLRGLTDTQYFGPGTRLTVL.

On this clonotype: Just one base apart from a much larger clone, this may be a read error. For the CDR3, the DNA is TGTGCCATCAGCACCGACAGCTATGGCCACACCTTC. Translating gives CAISTDSYGHTF. The chain combines TRBV10-3 with TRBJ1-2, with D perhaps matching TRBD1 (5 bases). Germline V gene lookup returns CDR1 ENHRY and CDR2 SYGVKD. The CDR3 extends over 12 amino acids.

This clonotype turned up a few times. The V call is TRBV6-1, the J call TRBJ1-1, with D maybe TRBD1 (5 bases). The germline V gene has CDR1 MNHNS and CDR2 SASEGT. Trimming took 5 bases from V and 4 from J, leaving 17 bases between them. The CDR3 is 15 amino acids. CDR3 protein: CASSMETVGSTEAFF. The CDR3 coding sequence is TGTGCCAGCAGTATGGAGACAGTAGGTTCCACTGAAGCTTTCTTT.

The chain employs TRBV5-5 and TRBJ2-1; 10 nucleotides match TRBD2. CDR1 and CDR2 from the germline V gene are SGHKS and YYEKEE (reference sequence). The ends lost 0 bases at V and 4 bases at J; junction bases unmatched: 4. The CDR3 runs to 16 residues. The CDR3 loop is CASSLGAGGHYNEQFF. Written as DNA, the CDR3 is TGTGCCAGCAGCTTGGGAGCGGGAGGGCATTACAATGAGCAGTTCTTC. The variable domain in full, with the rest retrieved from reference TRBV5-5 and TRBJ2-1, is DAGVTQSPTHLIKTRGQQVTLRCSPISGHKSVSWYQQVLGQGPQFIFQYYEKEERGRGNFPDRFSARQFPNYSSELNVNALLLGDSALYLCASSLGAGGHYNEQFFGPGTRLTVL.

This clonotype is labeled as medium-sized (0.01 to 0.1%). V usage is TRBV29-1 and J usage is TRBJ1-2; 8 nucleotides line up with TRBD1. Germline lookup yields CDR1 SQVTM and CDR2 ANQGSEA. This CDR3 contains 13 residues. V lost 5 bases and J lost 5; bases outside the gene matches: 7. CDR3 loop: CSVPDRAWYGYTF. The CDR3 DNA reads TGCAGCGTTCCGGACAGGGCATGGTATGGCTACACCTTC.

This clonotype was seen ten or more times. The V gene is TRBV11-3, the J gene TRBJ2-7, with 9 positions matching TRBD1. With V trimmed by 1 base and J by 3 bases, 1 base remained unmatched. The CDR3 covers 14 residues. CDR1 SGHNT and CDR2 YENEEA come from the germline V gene. CDR3 sequence: CASSLGQGVYEQYF. The CDR3 DNA is TGTGCCAGCAGCTTAGGACAGGGGGTCTACGAGCAGTACTTC.

This clonotype was counted a few times. The conserved phenylalanine or tryptophan is not found at the CDR3 terminus, so this likely reflects a read error. The DNA is omitted, as the CDR3 cannot be located on it reliably, and the CDR3 follows TCRdb's listing. The chain carries TRBV20-1 and TRBJ2-7; the table's D call, TRBD2, was not checked against the DNA. Germline V lookup: CDR1 DFQATT, CDR2 SNEGSKA (reference sequence). The CDR3 length equals 10 residues, ends included. This CDR3 reads CSVFGGSYLL.

This clonotype was found many times. The gene calls are TRBV11-2 and TRBJ2-7, with TRBD2 matching over 10 bases. The CDR3 is made up of 15 amino acids. V gave up 4 bases and J gave up 4 bases; unmatched junction bases: 7. Germline V lookup: CDR1 SGHAT, CDR2 FQNNGV. The CDR3: CASSSTSGIRYEQYF. CDR3 sequence (DNA): TGTGCCAGCAGCTCCACTAGCGGGATTAGGTACGAGCAGTACTTC.

The chain uses TRBV20-1 and TRBJ2-4; D perhaps matches TRBD1 (6 bases). Germline CDR1 and CDR2: DFQATT and SNEGSKA (reference sequence). This CDR3 has 15 residues. The V gene lost 3 bases and the J gene lost 1 base, with 13 bases spanning the gap. CDR3 nucleotides: TGCAGTGCTAGTATGGACAGAGCTGCCAAAAACATTCAGTACTTC. Its protein is CSASMDRAAKNIQYF.

There are many counts of this clonotype. V usage is TRBV29-1 and J usage is TRBJ2-1; unclear D gene. CDR1 is SQVTM and CDR2 is ANQGSEA in the germline V gene. The CDR3 loop spans 14 amino acids. Trimming shortened V by 4 bases and J by 4 bases, and 14 bases separated the two germline ends. Here the CDR3 DNA reads TGCAGCGTTGGTCCTAAGATGAGGTACAATGAGCAGTTCTTC. This gives the protein CSVGPKMRYNEQFF.

This clonotype was observed many times. This rearrangement joins TRBV5-6 to TRBJ2-2; D ambiguous. The V end lost 4 bases, the J end lost 7 bases, and 8 bases lay between the germline ends. The CDR3 spans 12 residues. Looked up from germline, CDR1 is SGHDT and CDR2 is YYEEEE. Here the CDR3 reads CASSGFDGELFF. As DNA, the CDR3 is TGTGCCAGCAGCGGCTTCGACGGGGAGCTGTTTTTT.

This clonotype has just a few counts. This chain joins TRBV18 and TRBJ1-1; weak D call: TRBD1 (6 bases). Germline CDR1 reads KGHSH; CDR2 reads LQKENI. Deletions cut 5 bases from V and 2 bases from J, with 9 bases between. This CDR3 comprises 13 residues. CDR3 region: CASSKGVNTEAFF. The CDR3 DNA is TGTGCCAGCTCAAAGGGGGTAAACACTGAAGCTTTCTTT.

This clonotype was counted at least ten times. The V gene is TRBV3-1, the J gene TRBJ1-1; D might be TRBD1 (5 bases). The CDR3 is 17 residues long. Trimming stripped 0 bases from V and 3 bases from J, with 17 bases between. The germline CDR1 and CDR2 sequences are LGHDT and YNNKEL (reference sequence). DNA for the CDR3: TGTGCCAGCAGCCAAGAAGGGGCGGGCAAAGATGACACTGAAGCTTTCTTT. This codes for CASSQEGAGKDDTEAFF.

This clonotype appeared a few times. The genes are TRBV12-3 or TRBV12-4 and TRBJ2-5; TRBD2 matches at 9 bases. This CDR3 region has 13 residues. V was pared by 7 bases and J by 4 bases, with 4 bases of the junction left unmatched. The chain's CDR3 is CASTAGGGETQYF. CDR3 DNA: TGTGCCAGCACAGCGGGGGGAGGAGAGACCCAGTACTTC.